The sequence of this T cell receptor (beta chain) was determined in a study of cytomegalovirus exposure and HLA in healthy donors (dated by TCRdb to about 2017). In the study overall: An earlier analysis of roughly 610 of the donors reported around 280 Gb of sequence data and 117 million unique TCR beta sequences obtained from around 170 million T cells. Around 320 gigabases of sequencing data and around 87 million unique TCR sequences were included in an early release covering under 650 HLA-typed donors. Of the 350 to 400 genotyped donors, 65% to 90% fell in the genetic ancestry cluster associated with self-reported Caucasian donors. The study aimed to test whether signatures of past pathogen exposure could be identified by cataloging public T cell receptors. The study used immunosequencing to profile the T cell repertoires of approximately 690 subjects and linked those repertoires to cytomegalovirus serostatus. Along with the roughly 700-subject first cohort, a separate validation cohort of over 90 different subjects was used. High-throughput TCR immunosequencing, statistical association of individual TCRs with disease status, and machine learning were combined to predict cytomegalovirus infection status. A later analysis re-examined previously published TCR beta repertoires from 500 to 700 donors and added high-resolution HLA genotyping to investigate patterns of TCR occurrence. Rather than drawing on any new phenotypic data, the later analysis identified candidate immune exposures from TCR beta sequences and the way those sequences occurred across donors. An earlier analysis of 500 to 750 of the donors applied high-throughput TCR beta sequencing to assess whether each TCR beta V gene segment acted as functional or pseudogenic. Donor age, sex, ethnicity and CMV serostatus were compiled alongside the repertoire data. In a later genetic analysis, genome-wide SNP genotypes for about three fifths of the roughly 670 donors were used, and that subset was treated as a discovery cohort. Every discovery cohort repertoire had been produced on one sequencing platform. Class I and class II HLA loci were covered by the typing at four-digit resolution. Typing coverage varied by locus: roughly 620-640 donors for A, B, C, DRB1 and DQB1; some 520 for DQA1; more than 600 for DPA1; about 450 for DPB1. Roughly five DR-DQ haplotypes were handled as single units for association and clustering because linkage in the cohort was strong. Among roughly 370 genotyped donors of the cohort, an average of approximately 240,000 unique TCR beta nucleotide sequences were sequenced per donor, roughly 20% of them non-productive.

CDR1 and CDR2 (MNHEY, SMNVEV) derive from the germline V gene (reference sequence). Relative to germline, V is missing 5 bases and J is missing 0 bases, with 11 bases of the junction outside any gene match. The CDR3, cysteine through phenylalanine, is 18 amino acids long. The entry retains the CDR3 DNA only, 54 bases that are in frame from base 1. The cohort consisted of fewer than 700 healthy bone marrow donors. At the time of sampling, all cohort members were nominally healthy, though unrecorded immune exposures were likely present. Of the 670 or so cohort members, fewer than 300 had positive CMV serostatus and 350 to 450 had negative CMV serostatus, and CMV serostatus was not recorded for the donor. A peripheral blood sample was provided by each donor, and peripheral blood mononuclear cells were used for TCR beta sequencing. Genomic DNA extraction from the blood cell samples was performed with the Qiagen DNeasy Blood Extraction Kit.

On the study overall, not on this receptor specifically: Specific HLA alleles were associated with over 15,000 TCR beta sequences at a false discovery rate of 0.05 in a later analysis. The study gave a list of about 150 TCR beta chains associated with cytomegalovirus. A cluster of highly shared sequence variants was judged likely to be a technical artifact of the sequencing pipeline. The 87-base-pair reads could not distinguish some IMGT-functional V segments, including TRBV6-2 and TRBV6-3, so those segments were excluded. In a later analysis, HLA-associated TCR beta chains showed more clonal expansion and lower generation probabilities than non-associated chains that were equally common. In vitro tests confirmed that a few of the cytomegalovirus-associated TCR beta chains recognize cytomegalovirus antigens. According to a later genetic analysis, donors in an Asian-associated ancestry cluster had fewer N-insertions in productive TCRs than the approximately 710-donor mean. Because counts were too low, some 16 rarely observed V segments, including chromosome 9 orphons, were excluded from the earlier analysis of about 500 of the donors. Immune exposure information for the cohort was limited to CMV serostatus. Most TCR sequences were seen in very few donors, while some public TCRs were found in many individuals. Presence/absence analyses assumed roughly uniform sequencing depth across donors, an assumption that may not hold. In this cohort, only TCR beta chains were sequenced, and detectable features were limited by the absence of alpha or paired-chain data. A further reported finding was that TCR beta sequences accurately predicted the HLA-A and HLA-B alleles for most subjects in the first cohort. Linkage disequilibrium might explain the correlated functional status among segregating V segments, but an unknown experimental factor could not be ruled out. Assigning TCR associations to individual alleles was difficult when HLA alleles, especially DR and DQ, strongly co-occurred. A later analysis reported that several top co-occurrence clusters appeared linked to parvovirus B19, influenza, CMV and Epstein-Barr virus. In an earlier analysis of approximately 590 of the donors, most TCR beta V segments appeared in productive rearrangements about 87% or about 30% of the time, broadly matching IMGT annotations. Most CMV-associated TCR beta chains appeared to be HLA-restricted in a later analysis, and the HLA associations seemed to be driven largely by CMV exposure. Cytomegalovirus status was reported to be diagnosed by the classifier with high specificity and sensitivity in both the original and validation cohorts. In a later genetic analysis, a missense DCLRE1C variant was associated with V-gene and J-gene trimming of TCR beta chains, and the association was replicated in an independent cohort. According to the authors, the approach could potentially be generalized to other disease states and immunological phenotypes. Because HLA typing was unavailable for some donors at each locus, only the typed subset was used in association tests. According to a later analysis, TCR association rates differed among HLA loci, with DRB1 alleles showing the most associated TCRs and HLA-C alleles showing the fewest.

As regards this clone: The clone's antigen remains unknown. The record has no base qualities; no much larger clone is one base away.

Library method: the immunoSEQ multiplex PCR assay. For the multiplex PCR, a mixture combining 60 forward primers for TCR Vbeta segments and 13 reverse primers for TCR Jbeta segments was used. Amplification of the CDR3 region of rearranged TCR beta genes was performed with a multiplex PCR assay on genomic DNA. On the Illumina HiSeq System, the amplified TCR beta libraries were sequenced as 87-base-pair reads. The published analysis was carried out like this. Across the 640 or so repertoires, a later analysis counted approximately 75 million unique TCR beta chains, 9.5 million to 13 million of which were shared by at least two donors. Raw reads were error-corrected and collapsed into unique sequences by a nearest-neighbor algorithm in which closely related sequences were merged to remove PCR and sequencing errors. To assign V, D and J gene segments, CDR3 sequences were aligned to IMGT reference sequences. For a sequence to be retained, a match of at least six nucleotides to both a V gene segment and a J gene segment was required. Rearrangements were called productive when the CDR3 lacked stop codons and stayed in frame with V and J; all others were non-productive. Following IMGT convention, CDR3 was defined as the stretch from the second conserved V-encoded cysteine up to the conserved J-encoded phenylalanine. The earlier analysis of some 600 of the donors excluded sequences that lacked an unambiguous match to a single V gene segment. In an earlier analysis of 587 of the donors, a V segment was called functional when productive rearrangements were above 56.7%, and segregating when the standard deviation between donors exceeded 5%. A statistical classification framework was built to diagnose cytomegalovirus status from the catalog of TCR beta chain sequences. In a later analysis, V and J genes were assigned by comparing TCR nucleotide sequences against IMGT/GENE-DB human TR gene sequences. Using the TCRdist pipeline, a later analysis assigned CDR3 sequences along with most-parsimonious VDJ recombination scenarios. In a later analysis, each TCR beta chain was defined by its CDR3 amino acid sequence together with its V-gene family, and reads without a unique V-gene family were excluded. To address suspected cross-contamination and a sequencing artifact, a later analysis removed 450 to 700 highly shared, low-generation-probability nucleotide sequences. For each public chain, a later analysis derived a clonal expansion index from normalized ranks of inferred template counts within each repertoire. In a later analysis, generation probabilities were computed with a VDJ recombination model fitted to out-of-frame rearrangements, and the resulting probabilities were checked against IGoR. Hypergeometric tests were used in a later analysis to score TCR-TCR, TCR-HLA and TCR-CMV co-occurrence, with a repertoire-size bias correction applied to the TCR pairs. In a later analysis, false discovery rates were estimated by permuting HLA or CMV assignments 20 times. A later analysis grouped co-occurring TCRs with DBSCAN, adding TCRdist sequence similarity when clustering within HLA-allele-positive subsets. Co-occurrence clustering excluded repertoires with fewer than 30,000 or more than 120,000 public chains, plus five with anomalous nucleotide sharing. The immuneACCESS repertoire file appears here via TCRdb, limited to in-frame rearrangements. These files lack a portion of the clones; in checked studies, under half of the deficit traces to unresolved V genes, and the cause of the others is not known. V and J calls and clone size are given by that table; D and trimming were obtained from the DNA. The sample contains roughly 110,000 clones, about 70% of them found a single time. The ten largest account for about 2% of the sample.

Material for sequencing was PBMCs. The chain was built from TRBV27 and TRBJ1-5, with TRBD1 matching 9 junction bases. This clonotype was obtained from a human donor in good health. The sequenced DNA is TGTGCCAGCAGTAAATTACAGGGACAGGGATATAGCAATCAGCCCCAGCATTTT. It is translated as CASSKLQGQGYSNQPQHF.